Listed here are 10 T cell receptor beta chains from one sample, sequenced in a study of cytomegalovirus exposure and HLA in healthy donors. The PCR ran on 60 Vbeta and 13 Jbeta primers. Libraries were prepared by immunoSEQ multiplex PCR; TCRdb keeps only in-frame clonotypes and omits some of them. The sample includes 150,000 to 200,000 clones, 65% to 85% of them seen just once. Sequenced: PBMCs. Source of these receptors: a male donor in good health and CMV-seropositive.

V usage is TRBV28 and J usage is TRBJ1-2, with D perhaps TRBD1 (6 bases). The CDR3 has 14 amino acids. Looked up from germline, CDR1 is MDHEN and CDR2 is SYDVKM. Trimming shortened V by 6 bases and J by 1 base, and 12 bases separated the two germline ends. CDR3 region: CASRGTGYNYGYTF. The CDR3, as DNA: TGTGCCAGCAGGGGAACAGGGTATAACTATGGCTACACCTTC.

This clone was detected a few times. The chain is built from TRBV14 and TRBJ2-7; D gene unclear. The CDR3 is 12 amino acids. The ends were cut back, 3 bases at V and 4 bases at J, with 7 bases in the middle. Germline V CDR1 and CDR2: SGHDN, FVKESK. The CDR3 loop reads CASSHLSYEQYF. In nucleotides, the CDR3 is TGTGCCAGCAGCCATCTGTCTTACGAGCAGTACTTC.

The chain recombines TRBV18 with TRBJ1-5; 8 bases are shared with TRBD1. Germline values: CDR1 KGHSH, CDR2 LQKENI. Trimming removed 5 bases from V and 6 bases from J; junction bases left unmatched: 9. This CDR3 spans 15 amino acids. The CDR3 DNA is TGTGCCAGCTCAGTCGGACAGGGAAGGGGTCAGCCCCAGCATTTT. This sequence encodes CASSVGQGRGQPQHF.

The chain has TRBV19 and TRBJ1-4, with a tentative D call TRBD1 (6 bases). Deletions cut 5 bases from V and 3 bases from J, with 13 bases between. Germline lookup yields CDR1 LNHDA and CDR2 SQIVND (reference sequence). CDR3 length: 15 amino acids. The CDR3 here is CASSAQGAANEKLFF. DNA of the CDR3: TGTGCCAGTAGTGCACAGGGAGCGGCTAATGAAAAACTGTTTTTT.

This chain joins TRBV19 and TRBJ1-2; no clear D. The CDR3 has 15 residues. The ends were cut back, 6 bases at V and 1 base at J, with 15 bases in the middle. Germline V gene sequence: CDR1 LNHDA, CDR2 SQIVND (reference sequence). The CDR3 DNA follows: TGTGCCAGTAGCGAGACCAGGAACCGTAACTATGGCTACACCTTC. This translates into CASSETRNRNYGYTF. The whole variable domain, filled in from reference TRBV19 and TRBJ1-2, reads DGGITQSPKYLFRKEGQNVTLSCEQNLNHDAMYWYRQDPGQGLRLIYYSQIVNDFQKGDIAEGYSVSREKKESFPLTVTSAQKNPTAFYLCASSETRNRNYGYTFGSGTRLTVV.

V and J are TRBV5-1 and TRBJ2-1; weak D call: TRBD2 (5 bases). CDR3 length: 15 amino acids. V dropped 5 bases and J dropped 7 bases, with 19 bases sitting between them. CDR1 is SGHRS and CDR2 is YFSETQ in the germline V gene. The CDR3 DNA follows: TGCGCCAGCAGGTCCGGCGCGGGCCACCAGAATGAGCAGTTCTTC. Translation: CASRSGAGHQNEQFF.

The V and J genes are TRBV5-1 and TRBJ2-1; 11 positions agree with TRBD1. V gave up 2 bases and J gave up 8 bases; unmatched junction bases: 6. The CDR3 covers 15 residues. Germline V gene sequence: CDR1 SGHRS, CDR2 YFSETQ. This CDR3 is CASSFGQGAGDEQFF. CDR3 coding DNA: TGCGCCAGCAGCTTTGGACAGGGGGCGGGCGATGAGCAGTTCTTC. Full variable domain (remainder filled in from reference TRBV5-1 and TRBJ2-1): KAGVTQTPRYLIKTRGQQVTLSCSPISGHRSVSWYQQTPGQGLQFLFEYFSETQRNKGNFPGRFSGRQFSNSRSEMNVSTLELGDSALYLCASSFGQGAGDEQFFGPGTRLTVL.

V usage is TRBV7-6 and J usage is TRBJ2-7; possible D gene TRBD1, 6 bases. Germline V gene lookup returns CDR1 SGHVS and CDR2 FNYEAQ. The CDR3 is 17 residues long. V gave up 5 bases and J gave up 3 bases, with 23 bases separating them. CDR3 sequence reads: CASSALRQGNLDYEQYF. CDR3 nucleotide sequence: TGTGCCAGCAGCGCCCTTAGGCAGGGGAATTTGGACTACGAGCAGTACTTC. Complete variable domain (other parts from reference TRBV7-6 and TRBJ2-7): GAGVSQSPRYKVTKRGQDVALRCDPISGHVSLYWYRQALGQGPEFLTYFNYEAQQDKSGLPNDRFSAERPEGSISTLTIQRTEQRDSAMYRCASSALRQGNLDYEQYFGPGTRLTVT.

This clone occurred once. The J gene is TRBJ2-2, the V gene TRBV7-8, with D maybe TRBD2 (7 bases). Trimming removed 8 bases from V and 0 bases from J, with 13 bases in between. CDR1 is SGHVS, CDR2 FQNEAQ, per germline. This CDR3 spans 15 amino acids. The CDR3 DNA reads TGTGCCAGCCCAAGGGGGGGGTCGAACACCGGGGAGCTGTTTTTT. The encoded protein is CASPRGGSNTGELFF.

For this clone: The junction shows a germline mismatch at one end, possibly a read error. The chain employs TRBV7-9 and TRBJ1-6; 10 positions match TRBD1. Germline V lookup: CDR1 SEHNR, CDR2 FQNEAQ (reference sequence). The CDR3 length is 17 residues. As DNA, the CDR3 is TGTTCCAGCAGACTAGCCGGGACAGGGGTTCATAGTTCACCCCTCCACTTT. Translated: CSSRLAGTGVHSSPLHF.